This TCR beta chain was captured in a study of T cells in Graves' hyperthyroidism and ophthalmopathy. General observations from the study: Peripheral blood also featured most of the thyroid clonotypes expanded above 0.001.

Disease lasting under 3 months, a NOSPECS grade of at least 4, and a Clinical Activity Score of at least 3 were features of the ophthalmopathy patients. The PBMCs studied were ones that came from 10 ml fresh peripheral blood. The CDR3 consists of 14 residues. V was cut by 1 base and J by 6 bases, with 11 bases left in between. This clonotype was seen repeatedly, ten times or more. Its antigen is currently unknown. Amplified TCR beta CDR3 regions came from RNA transcripts. During a first-round RT-PCR of the TCR CDR3, the HTBI primer set was used. TCRdb re-called the multiplex PCR reads with MiXCR, one entry per CDR3 protein. The sample lists hundreds of thousands of distinct CDR3 sequences, 14% to 15% seen once, with about 13% in the top ten.

Input material: blood. The chain combines TRBV12-3 or TRBV12-4 with TRBJ2-3, with D possibly being TRBD2 (6 bases). The receptor comes from a young man with Graves' ophthalmopathy. Written as DNA, the CDR3 is TGTGCCAGCAGTTTAGGCGGGATTCACGATACGCAGTATTTT. Translated: CASSLGGIHDTQYF.